This passage covers 9 T cell receptor beta chains from one sample sequenced in a study of shared clonotypes between healthy human individuals. This table comes from immunoSEQ multiplex PCR, and its TCRdb copy is limited to in-frame clones, with some not included. The sample has 1,500,000 or so clones; around 97% are singletons. What was sequenced was naive CD4+ T cells sorted from blood. Subset of the sample: CD45RA+ positively selected. These receptors were taken from a man aged 25-40 years in good health.

V gene TRBV11-2 combines with J gene TRBJ2-3; tentative D call: TRBD1 (5 bases). Germline CDR1 reads SGHAT; CDR2 reads FQNNGV. Trimming removed 0 bases from V and 2 bases from J, with 21 bases in between. This CDR3 spans 19 amino acids. The CDR3 here is CASSLDRLGVGRNTDTQYF. In nucleotides, the CDR3 is TGTGCCAGCAGCTTAGATCGTCTAGGTGTGGGGCGGAACACAGATACGCAGTATTTT. Variable domain in full (rest from reference TRBV11-2 and TRBJ2-3): EAGVAQSPRYKIIEKRQSVAFWCNPISGHATLYWYQQILGQGPKLLIQFQNNGVVDDSQLPKDRFSAERLKGVDSTLKIQPAKLEDSAVYLCASSLDRLGVGRNTDTQYFGPGTRLTVL.

The chain has TRBV5-1 and TRBJ2-2; no clear D gene. Looked up from germline, CDR1 is SGHRS and CDR2 is YFSETQ. The CDR3 has 15 residues. V gave up 0 bases and J gave up 2 bases, with 8 bases separating them. The DNA of the CDR3 is TGCGCCAGCAGCTTGGACCATATCAACACCGGGGAGCTGTTTTTT. Protein: CASSLDHINTGELFF.

DNA for the CDR3: TGTGCCAGCAGCTTTTCCCCGGAGTCCTACGAGCAGTACTTC. Protein product: CASSFSPESYEQYF. The V call is TRBV7-7, the J call TRBJ2-7; D ambiguous. The V end lost 3 bases, the J end lost 1 base, and 10 bases lay between the germline ends. Looked up from germline, CDR1 is SSHAT and CDR2 is FNYEAQ (reference sequence). This CDR3 region has 14 residues.

The gene calls are TRBV11-1 and TRBJ2-7; TRBD1 matches at 9 bases. V lost 7 bases and J lost 6; bases outside the gene matches: 13. This CDR3 has 15 residues. In germline, CDR1 is SGHAT, CDR2 FQDESV (reference sequence). In nucleotides, the CDR3 is TGTGCCAGCAAGCCAAAACCGGGACAGGGAGGCGAGCAGTACTTC. Its protein product is CASKPKPGQGGEQYF.

The chain combines TRBV29-1 with TRBJ2-1; D might be TRBD1 or TRBD2, each matching 6 bases. The CDR3 has 11 amino acids. Germline V gene lookup returns CDR1 SQVTM and CDR2 ANQGSEA. V was pared by 7 bases and J by 8 bases, with 12 bases between. For the CDR3, the DNA is TGCAGCGCCTCCGGGGGCTATGAGCAGTTCTTC. This codes for CSASGGYEQFF.

The V call is TRBV18, the J call TRBJ2-7; the match to TRBD1 covers 8 bases. Germline V lookup: CDR1 KGHSH, CDR2 LQKENI. J was trimmed by 7 bases and V by 3 bases; bases with no gene match: 11. CDR3 size: 15 residues. As DNA, the CDR3 is TGTGCCAGCTCACCCCTCCCACAGGGGGGCCGGGAGCAGTACTTC. Residues: CASSPLPQGGREQYF. Complete variable domain (other parts from reference TRBV18 and TRBJ2-7): NAGVMQNPRHLVRRRGQEARLRCSPMKGHSHVYWYRQLPEEGLKFMVYLQKENIIDESGMPKERFSAEFPKEGPSILRIQQVVRGDSAAYFCASSPLPQGGREQYFGPGTRLTVT.

V gene TRBV7-9 combines with J gene TRBJ2-2; D is undetermined. Germline CDR1 is SEHNR and CDR2 is FQNEAQ (reference sequence). The CDR3 is made up of 16 amino acids. V dropped 7 bases and J dropped 1 base, with 16 bases sitting between them. In DNA form, the CDR3 reads TGTGCCAGCACCCAAGGGTCCAGGAGGAACACCGGGGAGCTGTTTTTT. Its translation is CASTQGSRRNTGELFF.

V is TRBV2 and J is TRBJ2-1; 13 nucleotides match TRBD2. CDR1 is SNHLY, CDR2 FYNNEI, per germline. The junction had 11 bases not matched to a gene; V was cut back by 10 bases and J by 14 bases. CDR3 length: 13 amino acids. The CDR3 bases are TGTGCCACAAAGGGACTAGCGGGATCTGGGGAGTTCTTC. It encodes CATKGLAGSGEFF.

This rearrangement joins TRBV11-2 to TRBJ2-5; 7 bases agree with TRBD2. With 0 bases clipped from V and 5 bases from J, the junction kept 9 bases outside the gene matches. Germline assignment: CDR1 SGHAT and CDR2 FQNNGV. The CDR3 extends over 16 amino acids. Here the CDR3 DNA reads TGTGCCAGCAGCTTAGATGTTTCCTTCGGGAGGGAGACCCAGTACTTC. Translation: CASSLDVSFGRETQYF.